This T cell receptor beta chain is drawn from a study of T-cell memory formation after mild COVID-19. Study outcomes and limitations: SARS-CoV-2 specificity was not confirmed for second-wave clones peaking on day 37. Clones that shrank (day 15 to 85) were balanced CD4/CD8, whereas later expanders leaned CD4+.

The junction had 7 bases not matched to a gene; V was cut back by 3 bases and J by 0 bases. The CDR3 sequence is 17 residues long. cDNA libraries for TCR alpha and TCR beta, carrying sample barcodes and UMIs, came from 5'RACE with constant-segment primers. TCRdb used MiXCR to reprocess the 5' RACE reads, holding one entry per CDR3 protein. The sample holds some 120,000 distinct CDR3 sequences, about 6.5% seen once. The table lists this clonotype with a few counts. Its antigen is not identified. Sequencing was carried out using PBMCs or a T cell subset sorted from them (not recorded which). This TCR was recovered from an adult woman who had mild COVID-19 (a few samples of this study predate the infection). Cell type and time point are not known. The genes are TRBV12-3 or TRBV12-4 and TRBJ2-3; the match to TRBD2 covers 9 bases. Written as DNA, the CDR3 is TGTGCCAGCAGTTTGCGGGGGGGCCTGGTAAGCACAGATACGCAGTATTTT. It is translated as CASSLRGGLVSTDTQYF.